What follows are 24 T cell receptor beta chains derived from one specimen sequenced in a study of OX40 agonist ivuxolimab in advanced cancers. TCRdb's copy holds only in-frame clones and misses some; the assay was immunoSEQ multiplex PCR. The sample lists tens of thousands of clones, around 86% seen once, with 1% to 1.5% in the top ten. Sequencing used CD4+ or CD8+ T cells sorted from blood, obtained in a trial of the OX40 agonist ivuxolimab. The receptor set was obtained from an adult with an advanced solid tumor such as melanoma, head and neck, liver or kidney cancer.

This chain uses TRBV6-1 with TRBJ1-2; a possible D gene is TRBD1 (5 bases). V lost 3 bases to trimming and J lost 4 bases, with 12 bases between them. Germline V gives CDR1 MNHNS, CDR2 SASEGT. This CDR3 has 14 residues. This CDR3 reads CASSDLGVSYGYTF. In DNA form, the CDR3 reads TGTGCCAGCAGTGATCTGGGGGTGAGCTATGGCTACACCTTC.

The chain is built from TRBV11-2 and TRBJ1-1; D perhaps matches TRBD1 (6 bases). The CDR3 runs 14 residues. The V end lost 5 bases, the J end lost 7 bases, and 17 bases lay between the germline ends. The germline V gene has CDR1 SGHAT and CDR2 FQNNGV. The CDR3 region has the DNA TGTGCCAGCAGCCGGGGGGGGGCCCTGGATGAAGCTTTCTTT. Its protein is CASSRGGALDEAFF.

The V gene is TRBV18, the J gene TRBJ1-2, with TRBD1 as a possible D gene (5 bases). Trimming took 1 base from V and 0 from J, leaving 12 bases between them. Germline lookup yields CDR1 KGHSH and CDR2 LQKENI. This CDR3 has 16 residues. As DNA, the CDR3 is TGTGCCAGCTCACCACGGGCAGGGCTGTCTAACTATGGCTACACCTTC. The encoded protein is CASSPRAGLSNYGYTF.

The chain is built from TRBV19 and TRBJ2-3; D could derive from TRBD1 or TRBD2 (5 bases each). Germline loops: CDR1 LNHDA, CDR2 SQIVND (reference sequence). V was shortened by 3 bases and J by 3 bases, with 25 bases between the two germline ends. There are 19 residues in the CDR3. In nucleotides, the CDR3 is TGTGCCAGTAGTATGCGCTGGGGCAGGGCGGGTTTGGAAACAGATACGCAGTATTTT. Its translation is CASSMRWGRAGLETDTQYF.

The chain recombines TRBV18 with TRBJ2-1; 11 nucleotides agree with TRBD2. The ends lost 0 bases at V and 6 bases at J; junction bases unmatched: 4. The V gene's germline CDR1 is KGHSH and CDR2 LQKENI. The CDR3 is 16 amino acids. CDR3 sequence (DNA): TGTGCCAGCTCACCACCCAGCCTAGCGGGGGGCAATGAGCAGTTCTTC. Translated, it gives CASSPPSLAGGNEQFF.

The genes are TRBV5-1 and TRBJ2-1; possible D gene TRBD2, 5 bases. The germline V and J ends were trimmed by 5 bases and 6 bases, with 15 bases remaining between them. CDR1 is SGHRS, CDR2 YFSETQ, per germline. The CDR3 consists of 14 residues. For the CDR3, the DNA is TGCGCCAGCAGGGAGGTCCCCTACGGCAATGAGCAGTTCTTC. Protein: CASREVPYGNEQFF. The full variable domain, with the rest looked up from reference TRBV5-1 and TRBJ2-1, is KAGVTQTPRYLIKTRGQQVTLSCSPISGHRSVSWYQQTPGQGLQFLFEYFSETQRNKGNFPGRFSGRQFSNSRSEMNVSTLELGDSALYLCASREVPYGNEQFFGPGTRLTVL.

The V and J genes are TRBV5-1 and TRBJ1-2, with D possibly matching TRBD1 (5 bases). CDR1 is SGHRS and CDR2 is YFSETQ in the germline V gene. The CDR3 runs 14 residues. The germline V and J ends were trimmed by 4 bases and 6 bases, with 16 bases remaining between them. This CDR3 is CASSRATSGHGYTF. DNA for the CDR3: TGCGCCAGCAGCCGGGCGACCTCAGGGCATGGCTACACCTTC. Using reference TRBV5-1 and TRBJ1-2 for the parts outside the CDR3, the full variable domain is KAGVTQTPRYLIKTRGQQVTLSCSPISGHRSVSWYQQTPGQGLQFLFEYFSETQRNKGNFPGRFSGRQFSNSRSEMNVSTLELGDSALYLCASSRATSGHGYTFGSGTRLTVV.

A few counts support this clone. The chain combines TRBV18 with TRBJ1-1, with D perhaps matching TRBD1 (5 bases). The CDR3 covers 15 residues. The germline gives CDR1 KGHSH, CDR2 LQKENI. V was shortened by 2 bases and J by 6 bases, with 16 bases between the two germline ends. For the CDR3, the DNA is TGTGCCAGCTCACCATCCAGGGAGGAAAGTGCTGAAGCTTTCTTT. It yields the protein CASSPSREESAEAFF.

This clone was found a few times. This chain joins TRBV4-1 and TRBJ1-6, with 12 nucleotides matching TRBD1. The CDR3 runs 17 residues. V was clipped by 3 bases and J by 10 bases; unmatched bases: 10. CDR1 and CDR2 (germline): MGHRA, YSYEKL. This CDR3 is CASSQSVGQGARSPLHF. CDR3 nucleotide sequence: TGCGCCAGCAGCCAGTCGGTGGGACAGGGGGCACGGTCACCCCTCCACTTT.

This clone was observed once. The V and J genes are TRBV18 and TRBJ1-1; D perhaps matches TRBD1 (5 bases). The germline V gene has CDR1 KGHSH and CDR2 LQKENI. Trimming removed 2 bases from V and 1 base from J, with 11 bases in between. The CDR3 has 15 residues. CDR3 in DNA: TGTGCCAGCTCACCAGGGGGACCGACGAACACTGAAGCTTTCTTT. It yields the protein CASSPGGPTNTEAFF.

The chain recombines TRBV6-5 with TRBJ2-7; D gene unclear. Trimming stripped 4 bases from V and 3 bases from J, with 16 bases between. The CDR3 extends over 15 amino acids. Looked up from germline, CDR1 is MNHEY and CDR2 is SVGAGI. The DNA for the CDR3 is TGTGCCAGCAGTTCCCGAGGCCCGGGCAGCTACGAGCAGTACTTC. It translates to CASSSRGPGSYEQYF.

The gene calls are TRBV2 and TRBJ2-1, with TRBD2 identical over 7 bases. Germline V gene data show CDR1 as SNHLY and CDR2 as FYNNEI. The CDR3 runs to 16 residues. The ends lost 1 base at V and 5 bases at J; junction bases unmatched: 8. CDR3 coding DNA: TGTGCCAGCAGTGAAGGACGAGTTGCGGGGGACAATGAGCAGTTCTTC. Residues: CASSEGRVAGDNEQFF. The variable domain in full, with the rest retrieved from reference TRBV2 and TRBJ2-1, is EPEVTQTPSHQVTQMGQEVILRCVPISNHLYFYWYRQILGQKVEFLVSFYNNEISEKSEIFDDQFSVERPDGSNFTLKIRSTKLEDSAMYFCASSEGRVAGDNEQFFGPGTRLTVL.

The rearrangement links TRBV5-1 to TRBJ2-3; no firm D call. The CDR3 covers 12 residues. Trimming removed 3 bases at V and 2 bases at J, with 4 bases between. Per germline, CDR1 SGHRS and CDR2 YFSETQ. The CDR3 protein is CASSYYTDTQYF. The CDR3 DNA follows: TGCGCCAGCAGCTACTACACAGATACGCAGTATTTT.

The chain couples TRBV7-9 to TRBJ2-7, with D perhaps TRBD2 (7 bases). Germline CDR1 SEHNR, CDR2 FQNEAQ (reference sequence). This CDR3 region has 17 residues. V dropped 0 bases and J dropped 0 bases, with 15 bases sitting between them. CDR3 coding DNA: TGTGCCAGCAGCTTAGCGCACGGCGGGGGCAGCTCCTACGAGCAGTACTTC. Amino acids: CASSLAHGGGSSYEQYF.

This chain links TRBV7-2 with TRBJ1-2; a possible D gene is TRBD1 (5 bases). CDR1 is SGHTA and CDR2 is FQGNSA in the germline V gene. V was trimmed by 4 bases and J by 8 bases, leaving 17 bases between them. CDR3 length: 14 amino acids. Here the CDR3 DNA reads TGTGCCAGCAGCTCATATAGGGGAGTAGGGGGCTACACCTTC. Amino acid sequence: CASSSYRGVGGYTF.

The gene calls are TRBV10-3 and TRBJ1-1; D not certain. This CDR3 is 14 amino acids long. With 2 bases removed from V and 1 base from J, the gap between germline ends came to 8 bases. Germline V gene sequence: CDR1 ENHRY, CDR2 SYGVKD. In DNA form, the CDR3 reads TGTGCCATCAGTGAGGTCGTGGGGAACACTGAAGCTTTCTTT. Translated: CAISEVVGNTEAFF.

As DNA, the CDR3 is TGTGCCAGCAGCTCCTACCGGGACAGTTATAGCAATCAGCCCCAGCATTTT. It specifies CASSSYRDSYSNQPQHF. The V and J genes are TRBV5-6 and TRBJ1-5; 7 bases align to TRBD1. V was clipped by 3 bases and J by 0 bases; unmatched bases: 9. Germline assignment: CDR1 SGHDT and CDR2 YYEEEE. CDR3 size: 17 residues.

There are a few counts of this clone. The chain couples TRBV2 to TRBJ1-4; a possible D gene is TRBD1 (6 bases). The CDR3 runs to 15 residues. With 6 bases removed from V and 7 bases from J, the gap between germline ends came to 18 bases. Germline assignment: CDR1 SNHLY and CDR2 FYNNEI. In nucleotides, the CDR3 is TGTGCCAGCAGCGCACAGGGTCTGGTGGTTGAAAAACTGTTTTTT. This translates into CASSAQGLVVEKLFF.

This sequence joins TRBV29-1 and TRBJ2-5, with 9 bases that match TRBD1. V was pared by 5 bases and J by 11 bases, with 12 bases of the junction left unmatched. The CDR3 runs 13 residues. CDR1 and CDR2 (germline): SQVTM, ANQGSEA. The CDR3 loop reads CSVSRGTGSQQYF. CDR3 coding DNA: TGCAGCGTTTCCCGAGGGACAGGGTCCCAGCAGTACTTC.

The chain combines TRBV19 with TRBJ1-1; the match to TRBD1 covers 10 bases. V was pared by 7 bases and J by 2 bases, with 4 bases of the junction left unmatched. CDR3 size: 14 residues. CDR1 LNHDA and CDR2 SQIVND come from the germline V gene (reference sequence). The CDR3 DNA follows: TGTGCCAGTATCTCGACAGGGGGCAACACTGAAGCTTTCTTT. Its translation is CASISTGGNTEAFF.

This clone showed up just once. The gene calls are TRBV9 and TRBJ2-2; 8 positions match TRBD1. The CDR3 covers 16 residues. The V segment lost 4 bases and the J segment 4 bases; nucleotides outside the gene matches: 9. The germline CDR1 and CDR2 sequences are SGDLS and YYNGEE. The CDR3 DNA is TGTGCCAGCAGCCTACGACAGGGGATGACCACCGGGGAGCTGTTTTTT. This encodes CASSLRQGMTTGELFF.

The chain couples TRBV5-1 to TRBJ2-3; a possible D gene is TRBD2 (5 bases). Deletions cut 5 bases from V and 6 bases from J, with 10 bases between. The CDR3 is 12 residues long. The germline V gene encodes CDR1 SGHRS and CDR2 YFSETQ. The CDR3 DNA reads as TGCGCCAGCAGGATCTCGGGGGATACGCAGTATTTT. Its translation: CASRISGDTQYF.

The chain links TRBV11-2 to TRBJ1-2; D gene ambiguous. The CDR3 length is 13 residues. V lost 2 bases, J lost 6 bases, and 10 bases lay in between. The V gene's germline CDR1 is SGHAT and CDR2 FQNNGV. This CDR3 reads CASSLSSGDGYTF. The CDR3 DNA follows: TGTGCCAGCAGCTTATCGTCGGGAGATGGCTACACCTTC.

The chain is built from TRBV29-1 and TRBJ2-2; 12 positions match TRBD2. Germline V lookup: CDR1 SQVTM, CDR2 ANQGSEA. V was pared by 7 bases and J by 4 bases, with 4 bases of the junction left unmatched. The CDR3 has 14 residues. The CDR3 is CSGETSGGTGELFF. DNA of the CDR3: TGCAGCGGTGAGACTAGCGGGGGCACCGGGGAGCTGTTTTTT.